Listed below are T cell receptor beta chains from one sample, sequenced in a study of T cell responses to AZD1222 COVID-19 vaccine. Measured with immunoSEQ multiplex PCR; TCRdb has only the in-frame clones, and not every one. The sample has about 130,000 clones, 92% seen once; the top ten hold under 2%. The sequencing used peripheral blood, collected on day 0 of AZD1222 vaccination. All receptors derive from an adult in good health. CDR3s include the opening cysteine and the closing phenylalanine or tryptophan. A D gene is named only where the DNA matches it firmly. Only part of the rows carry a size: once, few, many, or a class if the clone is expanded.

D gene: -
J gene: TRBJ1-3
V gene: TRBV19
clone size: -
CDR3 DNA: TGTGCCAGTAGTACTAGATTCTCTGGAAACACCATATATTTT
CDR3 protein: CASSTRFSGNTIYF

D gene: -
J gene: TRBJ2-4
V gene: TRBV7-2
clone size: -
CDR3 DNA: TGTGCCAGCAGCTCGCCGGAAAACATTCAGTACTTC
CDR3 protein: CASSSPENIQYF

D gene: TRBD1
J gene: TRBJ2-7
V gene: TRBV5-4
clone size: -
CDR3 DNA: TGTGCCAGCAGCTCCCGGGACAGAACTTACGAGCAGTACTTC
CDR3 protein: CASSSRDRTYEQYF

D gene: -
J gene: TRBJ2-7
V gene: TRBV18
clone size: -
CDR3 DNA: TGTGCCAGCTCACCCTCGGACCGGCCCCGGCCTTACTTC
CDR3 protein: CASSPSDRPRPYF

D gene: TRBD1
J gene: TRBJ1-2
V gene: TRBV4-3
clone size: -
CDR3 DNA: TGCGCCAGCAGCTCCGGACAGGGTGGCTATGGCTACACCTTC
CDR3 protein: CASSSGQGGYGYTF

D gene: -
J gene: TRBJ2-1
V gene: TRBV4-3
clone size: -
CDR3 DNA: TGCGCCAGCAGCCAAGACCCGACAGAGAGCTCCTACAATGAGCAGTTCTTC
CDR3 protein: CASSQDPTESSYNEQFF

D gene: TRBD1
J gene: TRBJ2-5
V gene: TRBV19
clone size: once
CDR3 DNA: TGTGCCAGTAGTACCAGACAGGGGGCCTACCCGGGACAAGAGACCCAGTACTTC
CDR3 protein: CASSTRQGAYPGQETQYF

D gene: TRBD1
J gene: TRBJ1-5
V gene: TRBV18
clone size: -
CDR3 DNA: TGTGCCAGCTCACCGTCCTGGACAGGGGGCAATCAGCCCCAGCATTTT
CDR3 protein: CASSPSWTGGNQPQHF

D gene: TRBD1
J gene: TRBJ2-7
V gene: TRBV2
clone size: once
CDR3 DNA: TGTGCCAGCAGTCCCCGGACAGGGGGCCCCTACGAGCAGTACTTC
CDR3 protein: CASSPRTGGPYEQYF

D gene: -
J gene: TRBJ1-5
V gene: TRBV19
clone size: -
CDR3 DNA: TGTGCCAGTACTACGGGCAGGGGAGGCAATCAGCCCCAGCATTTT
CDR3 protein: CASTTGRGGNQPQHF

D gene: -
J gene: TRBJ1-4
V gene: TRBV19
clone size: -
CDR3 DNA: TGTGCCAGTAACCCCGAACAAACAGGGAATGAAAAACTGTTTTTT
CDR3 protein: CASNPEQTGNEKLFF

D gene: -
J gene: TRBJ2-7
V gene: TRBV18
clone size: -
CDR3 DNA: TGTGCCAGTTCACCCTCCAGGGACGAGCAGTACTTC
CDR3 protein: CASSPSRDEQYF

D gene: -
J gene: TRBJ1-1
V gene: TRBV2
clone size: -
CDR3 DNA: TGTGCCAGCAGTGAGGAGGCGCGGGGGACTGAAGCTTTCTTT
CDR3 protein: CASSEEARGTEAFF

D gene: TRBD2
J gene: TRBJ2-1
V gene: TRBV10-3
clone size: -
CDR3 DNA: TGTGCCATCAGTGAGTCAGGCGGGGGGGTCAATGAGCAGTTCTTC
CDR3 protein: CAISESGGGVNEQFF

D gene: -
J gene: TRBJ1-2
V gene: TRBV30
clone size: once
CDR3 DNA: TGTGCCTGGAGTATGGGGCAGGGCCGTGGCTACACCTTC
CDR3 protein: CAWSMGQGRGYTF

D gene: -
J gene: TRBJ2-1
V gene: TRBV24-1
clone size: -
CDR3 DNA: TGTGCCACCAGTCTCGGCAATGAGCAGTTCTTC
CDR3 protein: CATSLGNEQFF

D gene: TRBD1
J gene: TRBJ2-7
V gene: TRBV3-1/TRBV3-2
clone size: -
CDR3 DNA: TGTGCCAGCAGCTATACCAACGGACAGGCCTACGAGCAGTACTTC
CDR3 protein: CASSYTNGQAYEQYF

D gene: -
J gene: TRBJ1-5
V gene: TRBV19
clone size: -
CDR3 DNA: TGTGCCAGTAGTATTGGTGGGTTTGGCAATCAGCCCCAGCATTTT
CDR3 protein: CASSIGGFGNQPQHF

D gene: TRBD2
J gene: TRBJ2-2
V gene: TRBV29-1
clone size: once
CDR3 DNA: TGCAGCGTTGAAGGGACTAGCGGGGGGGCGGAAACCGGGGAGCTGTTTTTT
CDR3 protein: CSVEGTSGGAETGELFF

D gene: TRBD1
J gene: TRBJ2-7
V gene: TRBV5-4
clone size: once
CDR3 DNA: TGTGCCAGCAGCTCCGGGGACAGCTCCTACGAGCAGTACTTC
CDR3 protein: CASSSGDSSYEQYF

D gene: TRBD1
J gene: TRBJ2-7
V gene: TRBV2
clone size: -
CDR3 DNA: TGTGCCAGCAGTGAAGGCAGGGGGCAGGACGAGCAGTACTTC
CDR3 protein: CASSEGRGQDEQYF

D gene: TRBD1
J gene: TRBJ2-1
V gene: TRBV7-9
clone size: -
CDR3 DNA: TGTGCCAGCAGCTCGACAGGGTGGGGGCAGTTCTTC
CDR3 protein: CASSSTGWGQFF

D gene: -
J gene: TRBJ2-7
V gene: TRBV11-2
clone size: -
CDR3 DNA: TGTGCCAGCAGCTTTGAGTTATTGCCCGAGCAGTACTTC
CDR3 protein: CASSFELLPEQYF

D gene: TRBD1
J gene: TRBJ1-5
V gene: TRBV6-2/TRBV6-3
clone size: -
CDR3 DNA: TGTGCCAGCAGTTACTGGACAGGGGCGGTTCATCAGCCCCAGCATTTT
CDR3 protein: CASSYWTGAVHQPQHF

D gene: -
J gene: TRBJ1-6
V gene: TRBV9
clone size: -
CDR3 DNA: TGTGCCAGCAGCACACGCGGGACACGGGATTCACCCCTCCACTTT
CDR3 protein: CASSTRGTRDSPLHF

D gene: TRBD1
J gene: TRBJ2-7
V gene: TRBV10-1
clone size: -
CDR3 DNA: TGCGCCAGCAGTGAAGGGGCAGGGGGCGGCCACGAGCAGTACTTC
CDR3 protein: CASSEGAGGGHEQYF

D gene: -
J gene: TRBJ2-5
V gene: TRBV7-2
clone size: once
CDR3 DNA: TGTGCCAGCAGCTTCACGAGCGGAGAGACCCAGTACTTC
CDR3 protein: CASSFTSGETQYF

D gene: -
J gene: TRBJ1-5
V gene: TRBV9
clone size: -
CDR3 DNA: TGTGCCAGCAGCTCCCTTGGGCAGATCAATCAGCCCCAGCATTTT
CDR3 protein: CASSSLGQINQPQHF

D gene: TRBD1
J gene: TRBJ1-6
V gene: TRBV19
clone size: few
CDR3 DNA: TGTGCCAGCGGGACAGGGTATAATTCACCCCTCCACTTT
CDR3 protein: CASGTGYNSPLHF

D gene: TRBD1
J gene: TRBJ2-7
V gene: TRBV7-9
clone size: -
CDR3 DNA: TGTGCCAGCAGCACGAGGGACAGCCAGACCCCTGACGAGCAGTACTTC
CDR3 protein: CASSTRDSQTPDEQYF

D gene: -
J gene: TRBJ1-1
V gene: TRBV6-5
clone size: -
CDR3 DNA: TGTGCCAGCAGGCGAGGGGGGGAGAACACTGAAGCTTTCTTT
CDR3 protein: CASRRGGENTEAFF

D gene: TRBD2
J gene: TRBJ2-1
V gene: TRBV7-2
clone size: -
CDR3 DNA: TGTGCCAGCAGCGTCGTAGCGGGGGTTGGGCAGTTCTTC
CDR3 protein: CASSVVAGVGQFF

D gene: TRBD2
J gene: TRBJ2-7
V gene: TRBV3-1/TRBV3-2
clone size: -
CDR3 DNA: TGTGCCAGCAGCCAAGGGACTAGCGTCGCCTACGAGCAGTACTTC
CDR3 protein: CASSQGTSVAYEQYF

D gene: -
J gene: TRBJ2-7
V gene: TRBV10-3
clone size: -
CDR3 DNA: TGTGCCATCAGTGGGGGGGGACAGACCTACGAGCAGTACTTC
CDR3 protein: CAISGGGQTYEQYF

D gene: -
J gene: TRBJ1-1
V gene: TRBV5-1
clone size: -
CDR3 DNA: TGCGCCAGCAGCCGTGACCTGAACACTGAAGCTTTCTTT
CDR3 protein: CASSRDLNTEAFF

D gene: TRBD1
J gene: TRBJ1-3
V gene: TRBV15
clone size: -
CDR3 DNA: TGTGCCACCAGCAGGGGGGACAGCTCCTCTGGAAACACCATATATTTT
CDR3 protein: CATSRGDSSSGNTIYF

D gene: -
J gene: TRBJ1-2
V gene: TRBV3-1/TRBV3-2
clone size: -
CDR3 DNA: TGTGCCAGCAGCCAAGAAGACGCCCCCCGCACCGGCTACACCTTC
CDR3 protein: CASSQEDAPRTGYTF

D gene: TRBD1
J gene: TRBJ2-1
V gene: TRBV4-1
clone size: -
CDR3 DNA: TGCGCCAGCAGCCGCGGACAGGGACCCAATGAGCAGTTCTTC
CDR3 protein: CASSRGQGPNEQFF

D gene: TRBD1
J gene: TRBJ1-5
V gene: TRBV10-3
clone size: -
CDR3 DNA: TGTGCCATCAGTTCTACAGGGGGCGGGAATCAGCCCCAGCATTTT
CDR3 protein: CAISSTGGGNQPQHF

D gene: -
J gene: TRBJ2-6
V gene: TRBV18
clone size: -
CDR3 DNA: TGTGCCAGCTCACCACGGTGGGGCTCTGGGGCCAACGTCCTGACTTTC
CDR3 protein: CASSPRWGSGANVLTF

D gene: TRBD1
J gene: TRBJ2-4
V gene: TRBV5-4
clone size: -
CDR3 DNA: TGTGCCAGCAGCGGGGGACAGGCCAAAAACATTCAGTACTTC
CDR3 protein: CASSGGQAKNIQYF

D gene: -
J gene: TRBJ1-1
V gene: TRBV19
clone size: -
CDR3 DNA: TGTGCCAGTAGTATGCGGGGTCACCGTCTGGTGAACACTGAAGCTTTCTTT
CDR3 protein: CASSMRGHRLVNTEAFF

D gene: -
J gene: TRBJ2-5
V gene: TRBV3-1/TRBV3-2
clone size: -
CDR3 DNA: TGTGCCAGCAGCCCGCCGGACATCCCGTCCCAAGAGACCCAGTACTTC
CDR3 protein: CASSPPDIPSQETQYF

D gene: -
J gene: TRBJ1-1
V gene: TRBV7-9
clone size: -
CDR3 DNA: TGTGCCAGCAGCCTCTTGGGCGCTGAAGCTTTCTTT
CDR3 protein: CASSLLGAEAFF

D gene: -
J gene: TRBJ2-5
V gene: TRBV7-2
clone size: -
CDR3 DNA: TGTGCCAGCAGCTTAGGGCCTAGCGCCCAGTACTTC
CDR3 protein: CASSLGPSAQYF

D gene: -
J gene: TRBJ1-4
V gene: TRBV2
clone size: -
CDR3 DNA: TGTGCCAGCAGTGGTTCCAGGGATAATGAAAAACTGTTTTTT
CDR3 protein: CASSGSRDNEKLFF

D gene: TRBD1
J gene: TRBJ1-4
V gene: TRBV4-3
clone size: -
CDR3 DNA: TGCGCCAGCAGCCAAGATCCGGGACAGGGGTATGAAAAACTGTTTTTT
CDR3 protein: CASSQDPGQGYEKLFF

D gene: -
J gene: TRBJ2-2
V gene: TRBV7-6
clone size: few
CDR3 DNA: TGTGCCAGCAGCTTAGGTGCGACACCGAACACCGGGGAGCTGTTTTTT
CDR3 protein: CASSLGATPNTGELFF